These T cell receptor beta chains were read from a single sample in a study of blood T cell repertoires in COVID-19. Measured with immunoSEQ multiplex PCR; TCRdb has only the in-frame clones, and not every one. Found here are about 180,000 clones, approximately 80% of them singletons; the top ten hold about 1.6%. The sample was peripheral blood. These receptors all stem from a human donor in a cohort sampled during active COVID-19. Both conserved end residues are part of each CDR3. The D gene is left open where the match is weak. The listing skips clone size in some rows; elsewhere it reads once, few, many or a size class.

TGTGCCAGCAGCCAAGATCCGTGGCGGGTTGTAGCCTACGAGCAGTACTTC	CASSQDPWRVVAYEQYF	NA	TRBV3-1/TRBV3-2	NA	TRBJ2-7	17
TGTGCCAGCAGCGCAGGACAGGGGGTTTGGGAGCAGTACTTC	CASSAGQGVWEQYF	TRBD1	TRBV9	few	TRBJ2-7	14
TGTGCCAGCAGCCCACGACTAGCGGGTACAGATACGCAGTATTTT	CASSPRLAGTDTQYF	TRBD2	TRBV7-2	NA	TRBJ2-3	15
TGTGCCAGCAGCCAAGCGGCTAGCGGGACGCACTACGAGCAGTACTTC	CASSQAASGTHYEQYF	TRBD2	TRBV4-2	NA	TRBJ2-7	16
TGTGCCAGCAGTTTAAGGGGGCCGAGGAGCAATCAGCCCCAGCATTTT	CASSLRGPRSNQPQHF	TRBD1	TRBV27	NA	TRBJ1-5	16
TGTGCCAGCAGCTTAAAACTAGCCGGCGAGCAGTACTTC	CASSLKLAGEQYF	NA	TRBV11-1	NA	TRBJ2-7	13
TGTGCCAGCAGGTCCGGGACAGGGGTTGGCTACACCTTC	CASRSGTGVGYTF	TRBD1	TRBV9	NA	TRBJ1-2	13
TGTGCCAGCAGCTTAGCGCAGGGAAGGGATGGGCATGGCTACACCTTC	CASSLAQGRDGHGYTF	NA	TRBV7-9	once	TRBJ1-2	16
TGTGCCAGCAGCGCGGGGGGACTAGCGGGGACCTACGAGCAGTACTTC	CASSAGGLAGTYEQYF	TRBD2	TRBV9	NA	TRBJ2-7	16
TGTGCCAGCAGCTTAGTTCCCGGACAGGGGCTTACTAATGAAAAACTGTTTTTT	CASSLVPGQGLTNEKLFF	TRBD1	TRBV7-9	NA	TRBJ1-4	18
TGCGCCAGCAGCCAATTGCGACAGGGGGCGGGTGAGCAGTACTTC	CASSQLRQGAGEQYF	TRBD1	TRBV5-1	NA	TRBJ2-7	15
TGTGCCAGCAGCGTAGGGGCGGGAGGGAAAACCTACGAGCAGTACTTC	CASSVGAGGKTYEQYF	TRBD2	TRBV9	NA	TRBJ2-7	16
TGCGCCAGCAGTCAATGGGCAGGGGAGGGCTTCAAGGACTCTGGAAACACCATATATTTT	CASSQWAGEGFKDSGNTIYF	NA	TRBV23-1	NA	TRBJ1-3	20
TGCGCCACCCTACGGGGGATGGAGACCCAGTACTTC	CATLRGMETQYF	NA	TRBV10-1	NA	TRBJ2-5	12
TGTGCCAGTAGTACAATACTCACCGGGACAGGGGCCTCTGGATCCCTCCACTTT	CASSTILTGTGASGSLHF	TRBD1	TRBV19	NA	TRBJ1-6	18
TGTGCCAGCAGCCAAGAGCCTAGCAACTCCTACAATGAGCAGTTCTTC	CASSQEPSNSYNEQFF	NA	TRBV3-1/TRBV3-2	NA	TRBJ2-1	16
TGTGCCAGCTTCAAAAGCCTAGCGGGAGGTCTTGAGCAGTTCTTC	CASFKSLAGGLEQFF	TRBD2	TRBV28	NA	TRBJ2-1	15
TGTGCCAGCAGTTACTACCAGGGTGTGGTTGAAGCTTTCTTT	CASSYYQGVVEAFF	NA	TRBV6-5	NA	TRBJ1-1	14
TGTGCCAGCAGCCCACGTTCGGCAGGCGGGGGCTACGAGCAGTACTTC	CASSPRSAGGGYEQYF	TRBD2	TRBV13	NA	TRBJ2-7	16
TGTGCCAGCAGCGGATACAGGGACGTACATTCACCCCTCCACTTT	CASSGYRDVHSPLHF	NA	TRBV9	NA	TRBJ1-6	15
TGTGCCAGCAACCGACGGACAGGAAACTCTGGGGCCAACGTCCTGACTTTC	CASNRRTGNSGANVLTF	TRBD1	TRBV13	NA	TRBJ2-6	17
TGTGCCAGCAGCCCACTGACAGGGGTGAACACTGAAGCTTTCTTT	CASSPLTGVNTEAFF	TRBD1	TRBV9	NA	TRBJ1-1	15
TGCGCCAGCGGCACTGCGGGGCCCTACAATGAGCAGTTCTTC	CASGTAGPYNEQFF	NA	TRBV5-1	NA	TRBJ2-1	14
TGTGCCAGCGCCGGGGCGGGGGGTAGAGAGACCCAGTACTTC	CASAGAGGRETQYF	TRBD2	TRBV9	NA	TRBJ2-5	14
TGTGCCAGCAGCTACTGGACTAGCGGGAGTTCGGAAGAGACCCAGTACTTC	CASSYWTSGSSEETQYF	TRBD2	TRBV11-2	NA	TRBJ2-5	17
TGTGCCAGCAGCGTTAGGACAGGGCCCGGCGGCTACACCTTC	CASSVRTGPGGYTF	TRBD1	TRBV7-3	NA	TRBJ1-2	14
TGTGCCAGCGGGGGAGGGACAGGGGGAAATGGCTACACCTTC	CASGGGTGGNGYTF	TRBD1	TRBV28	NA	TRBJ1-2	14
TGTGCCAGCAGCTTAGCGGTGAGGGGACAGGGAACAGATACGCAGTATTTT	CASSLAVRGQGTDTQYF	TRBD1	TRBV7-2	NA	TRBJ2-3	17
TGTGCCAGCAGCCTATCGGACAGCGCTCAGCCCCAGCATTTT	CASSLSDSAQPQHF	NA	TRBV5-6	NA	TRBJ1-5	14
TGTGCCAGCAGCTTGGACAGGGGTAATGAAAAACTGTTTTTT	CASSLDRGNEKLFF	TRBD1	TRBV5-4	NA	TRBJ1-4	14
TGTGCCAGTAGGAGCCAGGGCTTCAGGCCCGGGGAGCTGTTTTTT	CASRSQGFRPGELFF	NA	TRBV19	few	TRBJ2-2	15
TGCGCCAGCAGCTCCTCGGGAGGGCGTCTGACAGATACGCAGTATTTT	CASSSSGGRLTDTQYF	TRBD2	TRBV5-1	once	TRBJ2-3	16
TGTGCCAGCAGTTACTCGACAGGCCTCTACGAGCAGTACTTC	CASSYSTGLYEQYF	NA	TRBV6-6	once	TRBJ2-7	14
TGCGCCAGCAGCCATGTGACAGGGTCTCGGTACGAGCAGTACTTC	CASSHVTGSRYEQYF	TRBD1	TRBV4-1	NA	TRBJ2-7	15
TGTGCCAGCAGTGAAACCCACTTTTTGACTAGCGGGGAGCAGTTCTTC	CASSETHFLTSGEQFF	TRBD2	TRBV6-1	NA	TRBJ2-1	16
TGCGCCAGCAGCCCCAGGGGAGGGTTGAACACCGGGGAGCTGTTTTTT	CASSPRGGLNTGELFF	NA	TRBV4-3	NA	TRBJ2-2	16
TGTGCCAGCAGTTACGACAGGGGATACACCTACGAGCAGTACTTC	CASSYDRGYTYEQYF	TRBD1	TRBV6-5	NA	TRBJ2-7	15
TGTGCCAGCAGTGACCTAGCGGGAGACACAGATACGCAGTATTTT	CASSDLAGDTDTQYF	TRBD2	TRBV25-1	NA	TRBJ2-3	15
TGTGCCAGCAGGCCCGACACAGGAACCTATAATTCACCCCTCCACTTT	CASRPDTGTYNSPLHF	NA	TRBV2	NA	TRBJ1-6	16
TGCGCCAGCAGCCAAGAGGGCCGTATGAGTGGAAACACCATATATTTT	CASSQEGRMSGNTIYF	NA	TRBV4-3	NA	TRBJ1-3	16
TGCGCCCGCAGCTGCGGGGGCGGGGGCTTGAACACCGGGGAGCTGTTTTTT	CARSCGGGGLNTGELFF	NA	TRBV5-1	NA	TRBJ2-2	17
TGTGCCAGCCGGGACAGGGTGAACACTGAAGCTTTCTTT	CASRDRVNTEAFF	TRBD1	TRBV5-6	once	TRBJ1-1	13
TGTGCCAGCATTCCGGGACAGTCAGGGAACACTGAAGCTTTCTTT	CASIPGQSGNTEAFF	TRBD1	TRBV6-5	NA	TRBJ1-1	15
TGTGCCAGCAGTTACTCTGGGCCCCCTTTCTTT	CASSYSGPPFF	NA	TRBV6-5	NA	TRBJ1-1	11
TGTGCCAGCAGCTCCGGGACAGGGGGCTACAATGAGCAGTTCTTC	CASSSGTGGYNEQFF	TRBD1	TRBV11-3	once	TRBJ2-1	15
TGTGCCAGCAGCTTAGCGCCCAGAGGGACAGCTCTTAGCTCTGGAAACACCATATATTTT	CASSLAPRGTALSSGNTIYF	TRBD1	TRBV7-2	NA	TRBJ1-3	20
TGTGCCACCCTTGGGAAGGGGCGCAGGAGCAATCAGCCCCAGCATTTT	CATLGKGRRSNQPQHF	NA	TRBV24-1	NA	TRBJ1-5	16
TGTGCATCCACGGTGTCAGGAGGGACCCAGTACTTC	CASTVSGGTQYF	NA	TRBV28	NA	TRBJ2-5	12
TGTGCCAGCAGTCCGACGGGGGGTACCTATGGCTACACCTTC	CASSPTGGTYGYTF	NA	TRBV7-8	few	TRBJ1-2	14
TGTGCCAGCAGTTACTCTCGGACTAGCGGGAAAGATGAGCAGTTCTTC	CASSYSRTSGKDEQFF	TRBD2	TRBV6-5	NA	TRBJ2-1	16
TGTGCCAGCAGTAGGGCAGGGATCCCCTACGAGCAGTACTTC	CASSRAGIPYEQYF	NA	TRBV28	NA	TRBJ2-7	14
TGTGCCAGCAGCTTACACAGGGGGAAGTCACCCCTCCACTTT	CASSLHRGKSPLHF	TRBD1	TRBV7-3	once	TRBJ1-6	14
TGTGCCAGCAGTGAATTGGGGGGGGGAAGGGAGGCCCAAGAGACCCAGTACTTC	CASSELGGGREAQETQYF	TRBD2	TRBV25-1	NA	TRBJ2-5	18
TGTGCCATCAGTGACCTGGCAGGCGAGACCCAGTACTTC	CAISDLAGETQYF	NA	TRBV10-3	NA	TRBJ2-5	13
TGTGCCATCAGTGATCCTAGCGGGGGCACAGATACGCAGTATTTT	CAISDPSGGTDTQYF	TRBD2	TRBV10-3	NA	TRBJ2-3	15
TGCGCCAGCAGCTTGGGACAGGCCCAAGAGACCCAGTACTTC	CASSLGQAQETQYF	NA	TRBV5-1	NA	TRBJ2-5	14
TGTGCCAGCAGCCTGACAGTCACAGATACGCAGTATTTT	CASSLTVTDTQYF	NA	TRBV27	NA	TRBJ2-3	13
TGTGCCAGCAGCGCACGCAGGGATGGCTACACCTTC	CASSARRDGYTF	NA	TRBV11-1	once	TRBJ1-2	12
TGTGCCAGCAGAACTAACAGGGGCCCCTACGAGCAGTACTTC	CASRTNRGPYEQYF	TRBD1	TRBV7-2	NA	TRBJ2-7	14